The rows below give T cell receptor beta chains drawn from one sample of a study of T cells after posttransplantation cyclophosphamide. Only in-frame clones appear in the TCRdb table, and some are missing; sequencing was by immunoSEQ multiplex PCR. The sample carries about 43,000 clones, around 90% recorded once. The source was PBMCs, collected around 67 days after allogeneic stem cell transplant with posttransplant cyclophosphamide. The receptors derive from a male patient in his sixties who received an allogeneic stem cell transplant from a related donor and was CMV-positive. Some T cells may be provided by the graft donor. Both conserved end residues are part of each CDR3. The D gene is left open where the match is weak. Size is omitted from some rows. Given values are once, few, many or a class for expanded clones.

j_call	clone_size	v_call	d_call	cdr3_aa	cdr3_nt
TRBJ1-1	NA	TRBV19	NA	CASSGNTEAFF	TGTGCCAGTAGCGGGAACACTGAAGCTTTCTTT
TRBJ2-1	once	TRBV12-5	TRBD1	CASGKDRVSYNEQFF	TGTGCTAGTGGAAAAGACAGGGTATCCTACAATGAGCAGTTCTTC
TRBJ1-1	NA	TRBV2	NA	CATSPTQNTEAFF	TGTGCCACCTCACCAACACAGAACACTGAAGCTTTCTTT
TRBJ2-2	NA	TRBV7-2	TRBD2	CASSFRPLTGGNTGELFF	TGTGCCAGCAGCTTCCGGCCCTTAACGGGGGGGAACACCGGGGAGCTGTTTTTT
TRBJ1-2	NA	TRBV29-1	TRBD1	CSAPGQGNGYTF	TGCAGCGCACCGGGACAGGGGAATGGCTACACCTTC
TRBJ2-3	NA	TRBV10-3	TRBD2	CAITSGQSTDTQYF	TGTGCCATTACTAGCGGCCAAAGCACAGATACGCAGTATTTT
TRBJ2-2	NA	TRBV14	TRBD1	CASSQYRGAGELFF	TGTGCCAGCAGCCAATACAGGGGGGCCGGGGAGCTGTTTTTT
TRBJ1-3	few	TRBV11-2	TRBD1	CASSPSPDRGIIYF	TGTGCCAGCAGCCCCTCCCCCGACAGGGGGATCATATATTTT
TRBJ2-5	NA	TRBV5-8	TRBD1	CASRKGAVETQYF	TGTGCCAGCAGAAAGGGGGCTGTGGAGACCCAGTACTTC
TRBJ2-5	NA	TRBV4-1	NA	CASNDGWQGGIDQETQYF	TGCGCCAGCAACGACGGGTGGCAGGGGGGAATAGATCAGGAGACCCAGTACTTC
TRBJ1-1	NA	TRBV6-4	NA	CASSEQGKGGTEAFF	TGTGCCAGCAGTGAACAGGGCAAAGGTGGAACTGAAGCTTTCTTT
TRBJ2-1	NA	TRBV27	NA	CASSFGSGYNEQFF	TGTGCCAGCAGTTTCGGTAGCGGATACAATGAGCAGTTCTTC
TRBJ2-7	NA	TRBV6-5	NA	CASSYTGTRIYEQYF	TGTGCCAGCAGTTACACCGGGACAAGGATCTACGAGCAGTACTTC
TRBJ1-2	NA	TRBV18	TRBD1	CASSPLDSGQGYGYTF	TGTGCCAGCTCACCATTAGATTCGGGACAGGGCTATGGCTACACCTTC
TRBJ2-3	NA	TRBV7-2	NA	CASNPTGELVTDTQYF	TGTGCCAGCAACCCCACCGGGGAGCTAGTTACAGATACGCAGTATTTT
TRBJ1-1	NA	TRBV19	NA	CASSIGRYTEAFF	TGTGCCAGTAGTATAGGGCGGTACACTGAAGCTTTCTTT
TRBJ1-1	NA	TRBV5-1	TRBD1	CASSSQGAFTEAFF	TGCGCCAGCAGCTCACAGGGGGCTTTCACTGAAGCTTTCTTT
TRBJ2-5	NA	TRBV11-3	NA	CASSLASQETQYF	TGTGCCAGCAGCTTAGCCAGCCAAGAGACCCAGTACTTC
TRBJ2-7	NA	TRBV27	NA	CASSLLRVGPREQYF	TGTGCCAGCAGTTTGCTGAGGGTAGGTCCGCGCGAGCAGTACTTC
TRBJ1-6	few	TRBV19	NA	CASLGDTYNSPLHF	TGTGCCAGCCTGGGGGACACATATAATTCACCCCTCCACTTT
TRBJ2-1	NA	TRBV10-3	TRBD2	CAISARTSGGVSSYNEQFF	TGTGCCATCAGTGCACGTACTAGCGGGGGGGTTAGCTCCTACAATGAGCAGTTCTTC
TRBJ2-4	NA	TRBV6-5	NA	CASSYGRAKNIQYF	TGTGCCAGCAGTTATGGCAGAGCCAAAAACATTCAGTACTTC
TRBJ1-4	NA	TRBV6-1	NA	CASSPQGGFREKLFF	TGTGCCAGCAGTCCACAGGGAGGGTTTAGAGAAAAACTGTTTTTT
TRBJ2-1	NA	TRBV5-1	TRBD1	CASSTGGSYNEQFF	TGCGCCAGCAGTACAGGGGGCTCCTACAATGAGCAGTTCTTC
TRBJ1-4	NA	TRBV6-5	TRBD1	CASSWDRGSEKLFF	TGTGCCAGCAGTTGGGACAGGGGGAGCGAAAAACTGTTTTTT
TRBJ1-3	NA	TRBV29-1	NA	CSVERPGSGNTIYF	TGCAGCGTTGAGCGGCCGGGTTCTGGAAACACCATATATTTT
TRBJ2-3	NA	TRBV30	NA	CAWIDLRRDTDTQYF	TGTGCCTGGATCGATTTGCGGAGAGACACAGATACGCAGTATTTT
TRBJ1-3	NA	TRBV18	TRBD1	CASSPTGNGNTIYF	TGTGCCAGCTCACCGACAGGGAATGGAAACACCATATATTTT
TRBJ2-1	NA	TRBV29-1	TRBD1	CSERDRGRNNEQFF	TGCAGCGAGCGGGACAGGGGGCGTAATAATGAGCAGTTCTTC
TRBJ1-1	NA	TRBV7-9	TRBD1	CASRRDRGPWVYTEAFF	TGTGCCAGCAGGCGAGACAGGGGGCCTTGGGTTTACACTGAAGCTTTCTTT
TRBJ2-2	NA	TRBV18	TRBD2	CASSGTSGGRTTTGELFF	TGTGCCAGCTCAGGGACTAGCGGGGGCCGAACTACCACCGGGGAGCTGTTTTTT
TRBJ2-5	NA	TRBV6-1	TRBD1	CAHGATGGMETQYF	TGTGCCCACGGGGCTACAGGGGGGATGGAGACCCAGTACTTC
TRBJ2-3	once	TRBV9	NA	CASVGTSTDTQYF	TGTGCCAGCGTGGGGACTAGCACAGATACGCAGTATTTT
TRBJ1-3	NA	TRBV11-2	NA	CASSLNRGSSGNTIYF	TGTGCCAGCAGCTTGAATCGAGGGAGCTCTGGAAACACCATATATTTT
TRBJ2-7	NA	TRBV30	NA	CAWSGAGKFVEQYF	TGTGCCTGGAGTGGTGCAGGGAAATTTGTCGAGCAGTACTTC
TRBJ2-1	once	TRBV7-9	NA	CASSPLMGSFNEQFF	TGTGCCAGCAGCCCCTTGATGGGCTCTTTCAATGAGCAGTTCTTC
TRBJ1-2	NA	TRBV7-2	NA	CASSLDRTYGYTF	TGTGCCAGCAGCCTGGACAGAACCTATGGCTACACCTTC
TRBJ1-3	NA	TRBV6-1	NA	CASSSYDSSGNTIYF	TGTGCCAGCAGTTCGTACGACAGCTCTGGAAACACCATATATTTT
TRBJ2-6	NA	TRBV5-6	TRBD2	CASSLFGLAGYGANVLTF	TGTGCCAGCAGCTTATTCGGACTAGCGGGGTATGGGGCCAACGTCCTGACTTTC
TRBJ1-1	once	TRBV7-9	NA	CASSLADYTEAFF	TGTGCCAGCAGCTTGGCGGATTACACTGAAGCTTTCTTT
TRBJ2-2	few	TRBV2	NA	CASSSGLTANTGELFF	TGTGCCAGCAGTTCAGGGCTCACCGCGAACACCGGGGAGCTGTTTTTT
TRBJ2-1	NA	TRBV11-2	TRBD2	CASSLDGTSGYNEQFF	TGTGCCAGCAGCTTAGACGGGACTAGCGGGTACAATGAGCAGTTCTTC
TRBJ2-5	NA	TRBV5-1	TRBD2	CASSLAGGGYQETQYF	TGCGCCAGCAGCTTGGCCGGCGGGGGGTACCAAGAGACCCAGTACTTC
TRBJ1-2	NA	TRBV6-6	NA	CASSYPSAGKNYGYTF	TGTGCCAGCAGTTACCCAAGTGCGGGAAAAAACTATGGCTACACCTTC
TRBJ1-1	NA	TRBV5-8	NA	CASSNRVKGTEAFF	TGTGCCAGCAGCAACAGGGTAAAGGGGACTGAAGCTTTCTTT
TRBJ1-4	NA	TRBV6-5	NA	CASRQGLGNEKLFF	TGTGCCAGCAGGCAGGGATTGGGTAATGAAAAACTGTTTTTT
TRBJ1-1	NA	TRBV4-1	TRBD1	CASSQVQGGSQSTEAFF	TGCGCCAGCAGCCAAGTACAGGGGGGCTCTCAGAGCACTGAAGCTTTCTTT
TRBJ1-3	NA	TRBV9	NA	CASSVDGGPAGNTIYF	TGTGCCAGCAGCGTAGACGGGGGGCCAGCTGGAAACACCATATATTTT
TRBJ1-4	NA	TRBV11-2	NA	CASSFPAATNEKLFF	TGTGCCAGCAGTTTCCCCGCAGCAACTAATGAAAAACTGTTTTTT
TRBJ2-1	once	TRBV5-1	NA	CASSLLPGFLNEQFF	TGCGCCAGCAGCTTGTTGCCGGGGTTCCTCAATGAGCAGTTCTTC
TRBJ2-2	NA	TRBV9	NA	CASSVGHPGELFF	TGTGCCAGCAGCGTGGGACATCCCGGGGAGCTGTTTTTT
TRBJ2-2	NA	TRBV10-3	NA	CAISAVQWSTGELFF	TGTGCCATCAGTGCGGTCCAATGGAGCACCGGGGAGCTGTTTTTT
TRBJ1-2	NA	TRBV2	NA	CASSEVGSGYTF	TGTGCCAGCAGTGAAGTGGGGAGTGGCTACACCTTC